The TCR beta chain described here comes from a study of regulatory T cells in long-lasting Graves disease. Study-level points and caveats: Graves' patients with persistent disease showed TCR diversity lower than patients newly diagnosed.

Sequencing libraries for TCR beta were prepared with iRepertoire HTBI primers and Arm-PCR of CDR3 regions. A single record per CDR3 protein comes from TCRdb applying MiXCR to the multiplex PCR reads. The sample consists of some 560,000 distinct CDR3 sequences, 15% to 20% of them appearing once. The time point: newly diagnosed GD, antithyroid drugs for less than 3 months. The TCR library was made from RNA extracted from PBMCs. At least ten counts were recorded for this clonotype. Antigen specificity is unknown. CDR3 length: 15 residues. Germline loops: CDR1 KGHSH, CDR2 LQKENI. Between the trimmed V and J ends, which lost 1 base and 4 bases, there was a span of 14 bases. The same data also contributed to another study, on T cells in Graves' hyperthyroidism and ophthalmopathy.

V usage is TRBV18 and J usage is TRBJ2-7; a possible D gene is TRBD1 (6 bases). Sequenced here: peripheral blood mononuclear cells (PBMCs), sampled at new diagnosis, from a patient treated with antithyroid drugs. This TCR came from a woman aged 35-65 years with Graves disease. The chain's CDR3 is CASSPRDIALYEQYF. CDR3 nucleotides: TGTGCCAGCTCACCACGGGACATAGCCCTTTACGAGCAGTACTTC.